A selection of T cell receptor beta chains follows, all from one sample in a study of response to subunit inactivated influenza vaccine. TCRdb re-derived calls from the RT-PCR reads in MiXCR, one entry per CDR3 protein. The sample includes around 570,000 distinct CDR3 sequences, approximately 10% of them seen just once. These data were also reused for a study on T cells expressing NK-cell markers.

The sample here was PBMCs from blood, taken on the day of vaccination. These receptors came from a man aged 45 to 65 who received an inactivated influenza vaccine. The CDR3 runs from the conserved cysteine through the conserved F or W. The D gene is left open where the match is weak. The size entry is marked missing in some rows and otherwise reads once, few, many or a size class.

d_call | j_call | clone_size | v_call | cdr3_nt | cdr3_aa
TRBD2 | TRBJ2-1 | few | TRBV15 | TGTGCCACCAGCAGATCCCCTGTGGCTAGCGGGCGCAATGAGCAGTTCTTC | CATSRSPVASGRNEQFF
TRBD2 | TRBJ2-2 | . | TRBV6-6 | TGTGCCAGCAGTTCCCGGACTAGCGGGGGCGTAAACACCGGGGAGCTGTTTTTT | CASSSRTSGGVNTGELFF
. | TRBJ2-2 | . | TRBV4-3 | TGCGCCAGCAGCCAAGGGGGACACCAGACCGGGGAGCTGTTTTTT | CASSQGGHQTGELFF
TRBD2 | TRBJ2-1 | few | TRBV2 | TGTGCCACCACTCACCCGAGCGGGAGGGCCCGAGTCCATGAGCAGTTCTTC | CATTHPSGRARVHEQFF
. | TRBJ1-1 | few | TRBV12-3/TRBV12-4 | TGTGCCAGCAGTTTAAAGGGCCCCACTGAAGCTTTCTTT | CASSLKGPTEAFF
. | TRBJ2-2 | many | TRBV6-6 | TGTGCCAGCAGTTACTCCACCGGGGAGCTGTTTTTT | CASSYSTGELFF
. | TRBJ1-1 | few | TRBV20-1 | TGCAGTGCTAGTAAGGGTAACACTGAAGCTTTCTTT | CSASKGNTEAFF
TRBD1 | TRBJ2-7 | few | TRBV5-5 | TGTGCCAGCACCGTGGGACAGGCCAACTACGAGCAGTACTTC | CASTVGQANYEQYF
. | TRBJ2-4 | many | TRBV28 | TGTGCCAGCAGTTTATGGACAGGCGGGGAAAACATTCAGTACTTC | CASSLWTGGENIQYF
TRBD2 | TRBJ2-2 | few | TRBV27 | TGTGCCAGCAGAATGGCGGGAGGTACCGGGGAGCTGTTTTTT | CASRMAGGTGELFF
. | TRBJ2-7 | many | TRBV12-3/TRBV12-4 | TGTGCCAGCAGTTCCGGCTTCTCCTACGAGCAGTACTTC | CASSSGFSYEQYF
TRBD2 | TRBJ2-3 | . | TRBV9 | TGTGCCAGCAGCCCAGACGGGACTAGTGGTGATACGCAGTATTTT | CASSPDGTSGDTQYF
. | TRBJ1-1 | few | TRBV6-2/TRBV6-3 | TGTGCCAGCAGTTACAACAGTATCTACACTGAAGCTTTCTTT | CASSYNSIYTEAFF
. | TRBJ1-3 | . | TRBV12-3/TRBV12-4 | TGTGCCAGCAGTCAACTGGACCGAATCTCTGGAAACACCATATATTTT | CASSQLDRISGNTIYF
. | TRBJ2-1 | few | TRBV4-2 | TGTGCCAGCAGCCAAGATTTAGGGGAGCGCACTAAGTTCTTC | CASSQDLGERTKFF
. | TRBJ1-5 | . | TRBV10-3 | TGTGCCATCAGCGACAGTGATAGCAATCAGCCCCAGCATTTT | CAISDSDSNQPQHF
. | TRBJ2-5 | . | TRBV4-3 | TGCGCCAGCAGCCAAGATCGGAATGGAGAGACCCAGTACTTC | CASSQDRNGETQYF
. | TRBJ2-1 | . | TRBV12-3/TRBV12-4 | TGTGCCAGCAGTTTAGAGCAGCGCAATGAGCAGTTCTTC | CASSLEQRNEQFF
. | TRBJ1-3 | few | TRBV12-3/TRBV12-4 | TGTGCCAGCAGACTCCTACAGGCCTCTGGAAACACCATATATTTT | CASRLLQASGNTIYF
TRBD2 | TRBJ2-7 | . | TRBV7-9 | TGTGCCAGCAGCTTAGCGCGCCCGGGAGGGACCCTCGAGCAGTACTTC | CASSLARPGGTLEQYF
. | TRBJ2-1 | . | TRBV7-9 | TGTGCCAGCAGCTTTGAATCATTGTGGGATGAGCAGTTCTTC | CASSFESLWDEQFF
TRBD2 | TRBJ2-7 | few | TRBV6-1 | TGTGCCAGCCGACAGGGGACTAGCGGGACCGCCTACGAGCAGTACTTC | CASRQGTSGTAYEQYF
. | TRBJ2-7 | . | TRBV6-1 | TGTGCCAGCAGCCCTGGACAGCTCTCCTACGAGCAGTACTTC | CASSPGQLSYEQYF
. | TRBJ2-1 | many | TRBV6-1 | TGTGCCAGCAGCTGGGGCTTCTCCTACAATGAGCAGTTCTTC | CASSWGFSYNEQFF
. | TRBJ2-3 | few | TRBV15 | TGTGCCACCAGCAGAGATAGGGGCCAGGATACGCAGTATTTT | CATSRDRGQDTQYF
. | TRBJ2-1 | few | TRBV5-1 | TGCGCCAGCAGCCTGCAGGGGCCCAGAGAGTACAATGAGCAGTTCTTC | CASSLQGPREYNEQFF
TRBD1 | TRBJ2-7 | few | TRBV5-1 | TGCGCCAGCAGCTCATGGACAGGCGGCGAGCAGTACTTC | CASSSWTGGEQYF
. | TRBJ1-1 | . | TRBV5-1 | TGCGCCAGCAGCCAACAGGAGACCACTGAAGCTTTCTTT | CASSQQETTEAFF
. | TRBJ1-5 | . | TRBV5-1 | TGCGCCAGCAGCTTGTATCCTGGTTATCAGCCCCAGCATTTT | CASSLYPGYQPQHF
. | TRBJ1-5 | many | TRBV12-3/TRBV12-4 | TGTGCCAGCACATGGGGGGGGCTAGGGAATCAGCCCCAGCATTTT | CASTWGGLGNQPQHF
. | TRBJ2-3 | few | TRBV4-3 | TGCGCCAGCAGCCAAGAGGCAAGCTCCACAGATACGCAGTATTTT | CASSQEASSTDTQYF
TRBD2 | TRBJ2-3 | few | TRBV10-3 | TGTGCCATCAGTGCCAGGACTAGCGGGTTGACAGATACGCAGTATTTT | CAISARTSGLTDTQYF
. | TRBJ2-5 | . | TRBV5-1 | TGCGCCAGCAGCTTTTCACCCGGGGGCTCCAAAGAGACCCAGTACTTC | CASSFSPGGSKETQYF
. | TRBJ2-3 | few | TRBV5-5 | TGTGCCAGCAGCTTGTTCAGGAGCACAGATACGCAGTATTTT | CASSLFRSTDTQYF
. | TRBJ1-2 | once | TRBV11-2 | TGTGCCAGCAGCTCCCGGACCCAATATGGCTACACCTTC | CASSSRTQYGYTF
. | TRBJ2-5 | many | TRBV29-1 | TGCAGCGTCGAAATAGGGGACCGCTCCTACGGGACCCAGTACTTC | CSVEIGDRSYGTQYF
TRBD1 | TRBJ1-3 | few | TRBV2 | TGTGCCAGCAGGGGGGACAGGGTGTTATCTGGAAACACCATATATTTT | CASRGDRVLSGNTIYF
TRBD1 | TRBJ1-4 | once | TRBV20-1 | TGCAGTGCGGCCGGGACAGGGAGCGAGGTTTGGGAAAAACTGTTTTTT | CSAAGTGSEVWEKLFF
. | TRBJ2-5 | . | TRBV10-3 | TGTGCCATCAGTGAAAACCGCGGGGAGTTCGAGACCCAGTACTTC | CAISENRGEFETQYF
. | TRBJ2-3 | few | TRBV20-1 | TGCAGTGCTAGCCAGGGGAGGGCAGATACGCAGTATTTT | CSASQGRADTQYF
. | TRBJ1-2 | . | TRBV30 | TGTGCCTGGAGTGCCCCCCCATTAAAATACCAGGGGAGCTACACCTTC | CAWSAPPLKYQGSYTF
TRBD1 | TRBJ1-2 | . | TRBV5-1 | TGCGCCAGCAGCTTGGAGGGACAGGGGAGGGGCTACACCTTC | CASSLEGQGRGYTF
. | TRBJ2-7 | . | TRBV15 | TGTGCCACCAGCTTAGCGACCAGAGGGGACTACGAGCAGTACTTC | CATSLATRGDYEQYF
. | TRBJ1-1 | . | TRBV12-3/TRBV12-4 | TGTGCCAGCAGAATAGGGATTATCACTGAAGCTTTCTTT | CASRIGIITEAFF
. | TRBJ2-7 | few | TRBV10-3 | TGTGCCATCAGTGAGTACGGCAGGGAATACGAGCAGTACTTC | CAISEYGREYEQYF
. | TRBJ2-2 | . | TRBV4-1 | TGCGCCAGCAGCCAAGATTTGGTTGGGACAACTGGTGCGAACACCGGGGAGCTGTTTTTT | CASSQDLVGTTGANTGELFF
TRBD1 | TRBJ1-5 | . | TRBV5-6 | TGTGCCAGCAGCCTTGGGACAGGACCTATTTTTGGCAATCAGCCCCAGCATTTT | CASSLGTGPIFGNQPQHF
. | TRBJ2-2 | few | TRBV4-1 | TGCGCCAGCAGCCAAGTTTCTGCAGGGAGAAACACCGGGGAGCTGTTTTTT | CASSQVSAGRNTGELFF
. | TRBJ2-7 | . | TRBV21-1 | TGTGCCAGCAGCGAATCGATGGACAGACTTTATCACGAGCAGTACTTC | CASSESMDRLYHEQYF
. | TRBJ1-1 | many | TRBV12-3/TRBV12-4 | TGTGCCAGCATCCTAACCTTGGGGGGGAACACTGAAGCTTTCTTT | CASILTLGGNTEAFF
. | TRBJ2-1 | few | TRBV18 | TGTGCCAGCTCTCTCGGCCCCTCCTACAATGAGCAGTTCTTC | CASSLGPSYNEQFF
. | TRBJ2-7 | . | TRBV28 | TGTGCCAGCAGTTTATTCCAGCAGGCCTACGAGCAGTACTTC | CASSLFQQAYEQYF
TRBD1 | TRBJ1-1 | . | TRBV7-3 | TGTGCCAGCAGCCCCAGCCCACAGGGGAAAGCTTTCTTT | CASSPSPQGKAFF